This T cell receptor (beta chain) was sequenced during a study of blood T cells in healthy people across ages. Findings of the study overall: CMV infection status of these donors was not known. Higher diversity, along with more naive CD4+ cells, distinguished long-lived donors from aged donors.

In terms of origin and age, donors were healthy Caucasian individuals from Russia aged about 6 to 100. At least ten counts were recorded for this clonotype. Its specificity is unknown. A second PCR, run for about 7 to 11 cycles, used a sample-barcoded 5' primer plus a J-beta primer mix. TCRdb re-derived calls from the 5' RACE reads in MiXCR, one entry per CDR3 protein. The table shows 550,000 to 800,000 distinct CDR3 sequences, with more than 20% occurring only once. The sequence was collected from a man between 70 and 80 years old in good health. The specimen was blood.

The CDR3 loop is CASSGRERGKLFF. The CDR3 coding sequence is TGTGCCAGCAGTGGCAGGGAGAGAGGAAAACTGTTTTTT. The genes are TRBV6-1 and TRBJ1-4; weak D call: TRBD1 (5 bases). The CDR3 totals 13 residues. The ends were cut back, 4 bases at V and 10 bases at J, with 13 bases in the middle. CDR1 and CDR2 (germline): MNHNS, SASEGT.